At least ten counts were recorded for the clone carrying this T cell receptor (beta chain). Its antigen remains unknown. The data are from a study of Graves' ophthalmopathy and Graves' hyperthyroidism. Study summary: No ophthalmopathy within 18 months of follow-up signified stable hyperthyroidism.

Amplification of the TCR beta CDR3 regions used RNA transcripts (as template). HTBI-primed RT-PCR formed the first round, and a multiplex PCR formed the second. TCRdb analysed the multiplex PCR reads with MiXCR anew, one entry per CDR3 protein. Altogether over a million distinct CDR3 sequences are present, 35% to 40% being singletons, with the ten largest covering around 10%. Regarding the study as a whole: The model predicted ophthalmopathy progression with more than 70% sensitivity and approximately 72% specificity.

The CDR3 length is 14 residues. The germline V and J ends were trimmed by 6 bases and 4 bases, with 19 bases remaining between them. Germline assignment: CDR1 DFQATT and CDR2 SNEGSKA (reference sequence). Enrollment excluded any patients with other autoimmune diseases, uncontrolled infections, pregnancy or lactation. The receptor comes from an adult man with Graves' hyperthyroidism. What was sequenced was peripheral blood or thyroid tissue (not recorded which). The chain combines TRBV20-1 with TRBJ2-7; tentatively, D is TRBD1 or TRBD2 (5 bases each). CDR3 sequence: CSAESGRRGYEQYF. CDR3 nucleotides: TGCAGTGCGGAGTCGGGGCGTAGAGGATACGAGCAGTACTTC.